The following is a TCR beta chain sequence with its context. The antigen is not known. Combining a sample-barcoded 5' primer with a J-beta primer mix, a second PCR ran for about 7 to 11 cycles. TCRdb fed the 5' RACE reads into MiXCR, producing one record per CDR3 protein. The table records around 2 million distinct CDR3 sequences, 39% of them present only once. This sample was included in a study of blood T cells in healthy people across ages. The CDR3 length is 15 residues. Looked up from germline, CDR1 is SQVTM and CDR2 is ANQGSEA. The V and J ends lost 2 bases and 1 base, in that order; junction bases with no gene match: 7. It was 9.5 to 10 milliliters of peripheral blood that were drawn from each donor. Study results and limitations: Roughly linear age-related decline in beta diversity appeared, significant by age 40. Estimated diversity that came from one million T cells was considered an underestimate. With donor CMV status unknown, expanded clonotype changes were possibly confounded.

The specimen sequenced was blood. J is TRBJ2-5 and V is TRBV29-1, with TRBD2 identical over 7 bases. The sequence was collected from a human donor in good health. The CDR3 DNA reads TGCAGCGTTGAACGGTATCGGGGGGTCCAAGAGACCCAGTACTTC. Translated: CSVERYRGVQETQYF.